The entry below describes one T cell receptor beta chain. What it binds is not known. The source of the sample is a study of pediatric ulcerative colitis. Profiled with immunoSEQ multiplex PCR; TCRdb holds only in-frame clones, not every one. Counted here are about 32,000 clones, around 82% occurring once; the ten biggest clones make up approximately 4%. General study results and limits: All ulcerative colitis patients, but no controls, carried two rectal clonotypes.

Trimming cost V 4 bases and J 9 bases; bases outside gene matches: 12. The CDR3 totals 16 residues. Germline V lookup: CDR1 MNHEY, CDR2 SVGAGI. Material for sequencing was blood. The chain employs TRBV6-5 and TRBJ2-7; the match to TRBD2 covers 13 bases. The TCR originated in a boy aged 5-17 years with severe ulcerative colitis. The CDR3 sequence is CASSLSRLAGGIGQYF. In DNA, the CDR3 is TGTGCCAGCAGTTTGTCCCGACTAGCGGGGGGCATTGGGCAGTACTTC.